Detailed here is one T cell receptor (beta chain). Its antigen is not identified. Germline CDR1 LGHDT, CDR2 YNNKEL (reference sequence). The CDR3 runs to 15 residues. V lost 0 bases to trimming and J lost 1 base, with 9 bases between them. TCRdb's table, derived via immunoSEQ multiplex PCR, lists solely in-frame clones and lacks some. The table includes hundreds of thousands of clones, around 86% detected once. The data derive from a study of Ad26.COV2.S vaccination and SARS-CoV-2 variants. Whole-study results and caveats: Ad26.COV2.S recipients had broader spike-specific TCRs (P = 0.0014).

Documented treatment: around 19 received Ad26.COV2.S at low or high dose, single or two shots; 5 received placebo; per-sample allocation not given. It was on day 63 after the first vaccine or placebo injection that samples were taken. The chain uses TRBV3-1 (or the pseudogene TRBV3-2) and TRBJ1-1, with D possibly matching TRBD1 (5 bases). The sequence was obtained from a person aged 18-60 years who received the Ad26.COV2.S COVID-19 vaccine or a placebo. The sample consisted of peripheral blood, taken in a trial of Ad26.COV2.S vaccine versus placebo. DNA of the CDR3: TGTGCCAGCAGCCAAGATGACAGTTCGAACACTGAAGCTTTCTTT. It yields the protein CASSQDDSSNTEAFF.